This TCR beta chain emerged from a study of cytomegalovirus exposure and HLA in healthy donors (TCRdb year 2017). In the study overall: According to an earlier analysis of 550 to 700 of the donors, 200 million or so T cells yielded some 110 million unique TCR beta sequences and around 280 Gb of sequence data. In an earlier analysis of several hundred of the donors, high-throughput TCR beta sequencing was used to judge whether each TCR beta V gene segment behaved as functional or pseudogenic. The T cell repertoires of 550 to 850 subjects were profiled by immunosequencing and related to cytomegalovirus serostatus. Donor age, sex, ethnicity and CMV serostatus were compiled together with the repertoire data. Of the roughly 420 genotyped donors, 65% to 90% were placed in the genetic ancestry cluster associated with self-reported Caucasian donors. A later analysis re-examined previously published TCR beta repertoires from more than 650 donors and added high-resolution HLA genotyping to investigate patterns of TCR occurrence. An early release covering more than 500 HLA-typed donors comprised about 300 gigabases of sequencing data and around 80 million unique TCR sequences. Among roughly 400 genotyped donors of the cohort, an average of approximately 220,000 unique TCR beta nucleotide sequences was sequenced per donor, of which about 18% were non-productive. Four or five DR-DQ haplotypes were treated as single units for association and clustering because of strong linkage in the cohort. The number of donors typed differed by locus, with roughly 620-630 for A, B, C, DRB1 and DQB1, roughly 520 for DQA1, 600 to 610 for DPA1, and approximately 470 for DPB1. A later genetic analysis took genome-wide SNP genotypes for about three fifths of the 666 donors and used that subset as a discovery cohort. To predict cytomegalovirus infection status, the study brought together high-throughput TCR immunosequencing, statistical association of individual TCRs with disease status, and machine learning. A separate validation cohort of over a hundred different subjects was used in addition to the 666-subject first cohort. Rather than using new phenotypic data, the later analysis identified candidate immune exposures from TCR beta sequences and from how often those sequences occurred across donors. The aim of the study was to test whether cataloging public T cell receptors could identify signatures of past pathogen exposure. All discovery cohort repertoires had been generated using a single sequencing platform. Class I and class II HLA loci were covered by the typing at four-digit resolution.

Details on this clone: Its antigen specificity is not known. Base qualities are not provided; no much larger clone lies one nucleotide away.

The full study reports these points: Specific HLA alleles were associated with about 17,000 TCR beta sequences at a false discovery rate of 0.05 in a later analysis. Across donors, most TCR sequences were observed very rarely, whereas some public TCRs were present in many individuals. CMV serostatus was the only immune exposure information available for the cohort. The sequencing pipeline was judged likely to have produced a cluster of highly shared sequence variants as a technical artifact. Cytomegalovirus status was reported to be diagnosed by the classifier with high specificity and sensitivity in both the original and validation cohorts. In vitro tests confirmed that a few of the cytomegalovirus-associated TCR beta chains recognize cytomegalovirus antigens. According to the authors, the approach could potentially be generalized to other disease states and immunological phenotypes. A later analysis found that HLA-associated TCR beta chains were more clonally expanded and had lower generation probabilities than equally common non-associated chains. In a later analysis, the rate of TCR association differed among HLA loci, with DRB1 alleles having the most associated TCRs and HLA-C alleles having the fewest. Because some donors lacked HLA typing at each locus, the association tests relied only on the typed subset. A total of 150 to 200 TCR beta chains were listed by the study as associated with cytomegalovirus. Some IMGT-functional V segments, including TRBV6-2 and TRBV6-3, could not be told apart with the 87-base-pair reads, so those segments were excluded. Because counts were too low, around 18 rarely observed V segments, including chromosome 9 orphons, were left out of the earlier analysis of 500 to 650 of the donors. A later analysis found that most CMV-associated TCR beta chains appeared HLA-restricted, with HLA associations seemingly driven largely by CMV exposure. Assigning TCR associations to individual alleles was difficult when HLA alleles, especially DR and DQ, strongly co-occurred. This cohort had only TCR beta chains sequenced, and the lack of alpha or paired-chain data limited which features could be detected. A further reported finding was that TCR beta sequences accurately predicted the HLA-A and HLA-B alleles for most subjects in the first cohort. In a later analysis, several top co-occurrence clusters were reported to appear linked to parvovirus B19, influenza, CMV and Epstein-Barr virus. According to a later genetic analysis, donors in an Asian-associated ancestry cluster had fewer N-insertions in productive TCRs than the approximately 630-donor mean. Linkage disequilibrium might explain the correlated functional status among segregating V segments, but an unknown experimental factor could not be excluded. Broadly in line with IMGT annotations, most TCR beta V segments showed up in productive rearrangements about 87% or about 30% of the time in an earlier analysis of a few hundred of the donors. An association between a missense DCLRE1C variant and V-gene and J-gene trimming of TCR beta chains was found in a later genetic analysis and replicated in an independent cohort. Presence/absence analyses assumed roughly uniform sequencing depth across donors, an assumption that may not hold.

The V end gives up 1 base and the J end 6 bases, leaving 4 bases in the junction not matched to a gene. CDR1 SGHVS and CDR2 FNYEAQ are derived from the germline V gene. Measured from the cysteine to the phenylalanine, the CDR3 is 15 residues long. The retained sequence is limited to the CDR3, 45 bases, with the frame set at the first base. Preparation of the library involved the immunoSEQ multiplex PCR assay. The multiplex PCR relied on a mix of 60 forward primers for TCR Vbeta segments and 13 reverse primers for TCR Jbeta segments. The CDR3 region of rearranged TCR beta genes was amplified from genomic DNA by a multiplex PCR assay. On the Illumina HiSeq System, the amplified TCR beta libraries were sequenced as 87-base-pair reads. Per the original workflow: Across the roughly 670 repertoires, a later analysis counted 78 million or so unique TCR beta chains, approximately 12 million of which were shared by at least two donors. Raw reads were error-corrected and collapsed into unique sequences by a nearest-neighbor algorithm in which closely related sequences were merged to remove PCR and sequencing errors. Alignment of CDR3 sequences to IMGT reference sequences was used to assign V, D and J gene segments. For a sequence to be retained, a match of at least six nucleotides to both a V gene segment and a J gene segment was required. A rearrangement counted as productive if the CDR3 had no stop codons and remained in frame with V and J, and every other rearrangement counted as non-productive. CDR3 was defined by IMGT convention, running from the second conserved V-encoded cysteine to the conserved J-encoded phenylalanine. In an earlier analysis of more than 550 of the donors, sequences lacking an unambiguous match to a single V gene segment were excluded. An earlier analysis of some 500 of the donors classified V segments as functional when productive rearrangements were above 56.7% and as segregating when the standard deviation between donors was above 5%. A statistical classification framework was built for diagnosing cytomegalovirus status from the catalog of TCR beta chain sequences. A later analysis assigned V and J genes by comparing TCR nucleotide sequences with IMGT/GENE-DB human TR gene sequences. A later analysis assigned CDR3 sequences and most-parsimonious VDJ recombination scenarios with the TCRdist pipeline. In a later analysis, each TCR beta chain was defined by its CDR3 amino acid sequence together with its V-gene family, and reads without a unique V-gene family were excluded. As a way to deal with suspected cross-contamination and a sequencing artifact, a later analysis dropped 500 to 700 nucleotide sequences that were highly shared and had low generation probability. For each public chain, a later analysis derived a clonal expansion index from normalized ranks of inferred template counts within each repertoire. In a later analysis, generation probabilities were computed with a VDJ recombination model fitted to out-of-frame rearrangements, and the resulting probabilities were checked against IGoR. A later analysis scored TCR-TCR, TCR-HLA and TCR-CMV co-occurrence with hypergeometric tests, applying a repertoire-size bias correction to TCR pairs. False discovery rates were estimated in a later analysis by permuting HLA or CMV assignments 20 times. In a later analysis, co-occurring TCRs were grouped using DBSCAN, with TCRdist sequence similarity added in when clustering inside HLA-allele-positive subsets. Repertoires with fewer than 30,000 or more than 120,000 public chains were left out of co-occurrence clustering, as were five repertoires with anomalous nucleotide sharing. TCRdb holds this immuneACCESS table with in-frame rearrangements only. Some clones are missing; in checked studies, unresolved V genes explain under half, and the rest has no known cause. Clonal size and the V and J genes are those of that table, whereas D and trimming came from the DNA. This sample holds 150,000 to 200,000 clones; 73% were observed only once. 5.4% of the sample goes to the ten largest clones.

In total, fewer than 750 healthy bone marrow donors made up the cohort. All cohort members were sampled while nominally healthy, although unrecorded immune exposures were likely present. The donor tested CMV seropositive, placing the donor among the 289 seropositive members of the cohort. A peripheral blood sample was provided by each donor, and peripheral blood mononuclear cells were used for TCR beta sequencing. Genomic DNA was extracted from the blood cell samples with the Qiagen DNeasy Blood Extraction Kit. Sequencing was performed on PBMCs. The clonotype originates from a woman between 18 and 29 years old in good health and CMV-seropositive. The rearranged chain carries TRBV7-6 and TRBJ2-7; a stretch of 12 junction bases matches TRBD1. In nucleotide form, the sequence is TGTGCCAGCAGCTTAGGGGACAGGGGGCTTGGCGAGCAGTACTTC. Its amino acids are CASSLGDRGLGEQYF.